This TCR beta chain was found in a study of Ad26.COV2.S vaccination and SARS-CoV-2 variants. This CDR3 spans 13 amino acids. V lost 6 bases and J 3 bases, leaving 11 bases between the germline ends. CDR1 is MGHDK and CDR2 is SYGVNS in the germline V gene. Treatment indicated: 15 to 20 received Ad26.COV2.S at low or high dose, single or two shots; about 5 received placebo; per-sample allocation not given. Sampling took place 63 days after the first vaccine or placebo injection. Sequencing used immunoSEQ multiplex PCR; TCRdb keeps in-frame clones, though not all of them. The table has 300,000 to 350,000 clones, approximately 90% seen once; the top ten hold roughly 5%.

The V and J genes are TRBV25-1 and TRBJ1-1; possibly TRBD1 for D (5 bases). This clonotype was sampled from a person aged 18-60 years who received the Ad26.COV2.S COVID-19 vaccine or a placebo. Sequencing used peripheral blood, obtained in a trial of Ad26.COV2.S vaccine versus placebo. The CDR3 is CASRLFRDTEAFF. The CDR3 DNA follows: TGTGCCAGCAGGTTATTCAGGGACACTGAAGCTTTCTTT.